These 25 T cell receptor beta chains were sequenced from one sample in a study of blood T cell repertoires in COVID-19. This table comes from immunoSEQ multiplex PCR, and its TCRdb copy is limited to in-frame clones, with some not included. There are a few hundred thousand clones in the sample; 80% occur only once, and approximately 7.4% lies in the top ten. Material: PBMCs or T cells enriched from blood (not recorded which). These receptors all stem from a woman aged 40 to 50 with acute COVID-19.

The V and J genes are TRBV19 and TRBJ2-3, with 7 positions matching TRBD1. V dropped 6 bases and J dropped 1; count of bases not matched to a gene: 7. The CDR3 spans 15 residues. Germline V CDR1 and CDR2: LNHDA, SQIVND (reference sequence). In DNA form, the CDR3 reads TGTGCCAGTAGCCAGGAAGGACAGGGCACAGATACGCAGTATTTT. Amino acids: CASSQEGQGTDTQYF.

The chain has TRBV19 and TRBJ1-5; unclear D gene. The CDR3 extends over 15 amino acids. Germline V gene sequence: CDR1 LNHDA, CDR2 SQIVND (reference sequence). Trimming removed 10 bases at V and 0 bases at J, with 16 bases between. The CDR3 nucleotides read TGTGCCACAACCGAATGGCGGAGTAGCAATCAGCCCCAGCATTTT. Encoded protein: CATTEWRSSNQPQHF. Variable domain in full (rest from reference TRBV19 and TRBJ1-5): DGGITQSPKYLFRKEGQNVTLSCEQNLNHDAMYWYRQDPGQGLRLIYYSQIVNDFQKGDIAEGYSVSREKKESFPLTVTSAQKNPTAFYLCATTEWRSSNQPQHFGDGTRLSIL.

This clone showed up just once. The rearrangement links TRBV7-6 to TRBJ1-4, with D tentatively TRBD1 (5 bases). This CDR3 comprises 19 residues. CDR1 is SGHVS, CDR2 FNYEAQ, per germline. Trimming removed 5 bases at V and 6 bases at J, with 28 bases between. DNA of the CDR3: TGTGCCAGCAGCGCCTTAGAAGGGGTTTGGGGTTCGGGAGATGAAAAACTGTTTTTT. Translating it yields CASSALEGVWGSGDEKLFF.

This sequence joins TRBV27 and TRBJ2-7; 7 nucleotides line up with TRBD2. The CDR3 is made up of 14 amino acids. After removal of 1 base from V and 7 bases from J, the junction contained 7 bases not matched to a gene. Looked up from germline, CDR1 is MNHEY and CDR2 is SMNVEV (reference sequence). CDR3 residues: CASSLFAGVGEQYF. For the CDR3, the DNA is TGTGCCAGCAGTTTATTTGCGGGAGTAGGAGAGCAGTACTTC.

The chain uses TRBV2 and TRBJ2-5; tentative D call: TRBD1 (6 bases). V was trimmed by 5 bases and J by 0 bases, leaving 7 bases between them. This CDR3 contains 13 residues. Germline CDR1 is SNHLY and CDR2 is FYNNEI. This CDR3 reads CASSRDNQETQYF. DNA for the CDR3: TGTGCCAGCAGTCGGGACAACCAAGAGACCCAGTACTTC.

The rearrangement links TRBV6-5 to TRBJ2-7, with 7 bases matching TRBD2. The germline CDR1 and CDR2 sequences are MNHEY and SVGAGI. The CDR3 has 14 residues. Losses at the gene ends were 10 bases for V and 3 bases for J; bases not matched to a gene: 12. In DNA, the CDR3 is TGTGCCACCCTAATCGGCGGGAGCGACTACGAGCAGTACTTC. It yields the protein CATLIGGSDYEQYF.

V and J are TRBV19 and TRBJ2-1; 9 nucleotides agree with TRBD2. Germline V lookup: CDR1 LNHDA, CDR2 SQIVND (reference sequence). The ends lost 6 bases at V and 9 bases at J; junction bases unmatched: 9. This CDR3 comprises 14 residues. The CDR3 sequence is CASRASGTQSEQFF. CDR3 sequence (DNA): TGTGCCAGTAGGGCTAGCGGGACTCAGAGTGAGCAGTTCTTC.

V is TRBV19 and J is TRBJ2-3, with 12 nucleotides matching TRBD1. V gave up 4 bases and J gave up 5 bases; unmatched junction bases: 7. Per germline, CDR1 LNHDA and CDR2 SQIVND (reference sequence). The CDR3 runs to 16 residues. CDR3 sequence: CASSSPGTGGGDTQYF. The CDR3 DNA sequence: TGTGCCAGTAGTAGCCCCGGGACAGGGGGCGGAGATACGCAGTATTTT. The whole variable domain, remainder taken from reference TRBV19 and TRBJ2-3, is DGGITQSPKYLFRKEGQNVTLSCEQNLNHDAMYWYRQDPGQGLRLIYYSQIVNDFQKGDIAEGYSVSREKKESFPLTVTSAQKNPTAFYLCASSSPGTGGGDTQYFGPGTRLTVL.

CDR3 coding DNA: TGTGCCAGCAGCTTGGAACGGGGGATAGTTTCTGAAGCTTTCTTT. Residues: CASSLERGIVSEAFF. This rearrangement joins TRBV5-4 to TRBJ1-1; possibly TRBD1 for D (5 bases). This CDR3 contains 15 residues. V was clipped by 0 bases and J by 6 bases, with 15 bases between them. In germline, CDR1 is SGHNT, CDR2 YYREEE (reference sequence).

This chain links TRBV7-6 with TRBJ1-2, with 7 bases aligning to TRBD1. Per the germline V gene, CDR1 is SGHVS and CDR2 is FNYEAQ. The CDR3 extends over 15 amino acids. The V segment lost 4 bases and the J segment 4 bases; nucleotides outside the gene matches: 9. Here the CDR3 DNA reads TGTGCCAGCAGCTCAGGGGGGACAGCATTCTATGGCTACACCTTC. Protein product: CASSSGGTAFYGYTF.

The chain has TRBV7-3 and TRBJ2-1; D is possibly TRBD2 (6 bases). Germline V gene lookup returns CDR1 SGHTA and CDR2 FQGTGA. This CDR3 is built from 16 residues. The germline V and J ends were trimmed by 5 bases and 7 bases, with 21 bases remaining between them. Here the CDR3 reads CASSPRGGGIMNEQFF. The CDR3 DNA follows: TGTGCCAGCAGCCCGCGAGGTGGCGGGATCATGAATGAGCAGTTCTTC.

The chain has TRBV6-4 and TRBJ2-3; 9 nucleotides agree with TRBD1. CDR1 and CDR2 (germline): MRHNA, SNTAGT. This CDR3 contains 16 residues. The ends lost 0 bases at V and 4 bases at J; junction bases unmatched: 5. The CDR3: CASSDSPDRGADTQYF. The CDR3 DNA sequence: TGTGCCAGCAGTGACTCCCCGGACAGGGGTGCAGATACGCAGTATTTT.

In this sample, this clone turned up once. The CDR3 bases are TGCGCCAGCAGCACTAGACAGGGCCAAGAGACCCAGTACTTC. It translates to CASSTRQGQETQYF. The rearrangement uses TRBV5-1 and TRBJ2-5; 7 nucleotides line up with TRBD1. The CDR3 contains 14 residues. Per germline, CDR1 SGHRS and CDR2 YFSETQ. The ends lost 4 bases at V and 1 base at J; junction bases unmatched: 4.

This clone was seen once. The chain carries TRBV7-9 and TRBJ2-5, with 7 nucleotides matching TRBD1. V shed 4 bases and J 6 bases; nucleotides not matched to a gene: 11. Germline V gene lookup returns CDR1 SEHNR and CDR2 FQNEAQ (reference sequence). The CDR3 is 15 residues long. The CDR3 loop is CASSSGQALDQTQYF. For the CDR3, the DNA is TGTGCCAGCAGCTCTGGACAGGCTCTGGATCAGACCCAGTACTTC.

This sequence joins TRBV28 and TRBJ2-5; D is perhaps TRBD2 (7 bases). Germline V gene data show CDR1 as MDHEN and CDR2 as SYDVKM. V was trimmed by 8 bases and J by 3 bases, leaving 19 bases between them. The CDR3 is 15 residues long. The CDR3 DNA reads TGTGCCAGCCAAGAGGGGGGGGGCAAGGAAGAGACCCAGTACTTC. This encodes CASQEGGGKEETQYF. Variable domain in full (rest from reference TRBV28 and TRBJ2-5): DVKVTQSSRYLVKRTGEKVFLECVQDMDHENMFWYRQDPGLGLRLIYFSYDVKMKEKGDIPEGYSVSREKKERFSLILESASTNQTSMYLCASQEGGGKEETQYFGPGTRLLVL.

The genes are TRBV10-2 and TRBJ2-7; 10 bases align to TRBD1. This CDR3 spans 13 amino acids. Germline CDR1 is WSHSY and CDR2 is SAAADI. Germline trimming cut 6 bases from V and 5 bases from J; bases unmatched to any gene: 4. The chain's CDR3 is CASRGQGSNEQYF. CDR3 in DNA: TGCGCCAGCAGGGGACAGGGGTCGAACGAGCAGTACTTC.

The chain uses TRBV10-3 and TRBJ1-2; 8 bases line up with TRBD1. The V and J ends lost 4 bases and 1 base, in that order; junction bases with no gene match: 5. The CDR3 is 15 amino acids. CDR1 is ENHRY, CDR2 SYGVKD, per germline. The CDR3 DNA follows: TGTGCCATCAGTGCCAGGGGGCTCGTTAACTATGGCTACACCTTC. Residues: CAISARGLVNYGYTF.

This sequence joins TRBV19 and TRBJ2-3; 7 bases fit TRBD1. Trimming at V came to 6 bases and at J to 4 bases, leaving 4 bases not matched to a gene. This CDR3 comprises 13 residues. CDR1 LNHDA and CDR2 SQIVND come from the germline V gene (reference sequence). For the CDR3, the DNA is TGTGCCAGTAGGACTGGACAGGCAGATACGCAGTATTTT. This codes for CASRTGQADTQYF.

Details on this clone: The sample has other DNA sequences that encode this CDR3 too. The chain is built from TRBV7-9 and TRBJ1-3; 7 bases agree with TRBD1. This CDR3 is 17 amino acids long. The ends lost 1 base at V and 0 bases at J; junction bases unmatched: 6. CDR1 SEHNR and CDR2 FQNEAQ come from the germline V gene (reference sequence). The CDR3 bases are TGTGCCAGCAGCTTAGGAGGACAGGCCAGCTCTGGAAACACCATATATTTT. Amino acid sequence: CASSLGGQASSGNTIYF.

The CDR3 reads CASSRSAGTLYGYTF. The DNA for the CDR3 is TGTGCCAGCAGCCGAAGTGCCGGGACTCTCTATGGCTACACCTTC. The genes are TRBV14 and TRBJ1-2, with D possibly TRBD1 on 5 matching bases. This CDR3 is built from 15 residues. V was trimmed by 4 bases and J by 4 bases, leaving 16 bases between them. Germline V lookup: CDR1 SGHDN, CDR2 FVKESK.

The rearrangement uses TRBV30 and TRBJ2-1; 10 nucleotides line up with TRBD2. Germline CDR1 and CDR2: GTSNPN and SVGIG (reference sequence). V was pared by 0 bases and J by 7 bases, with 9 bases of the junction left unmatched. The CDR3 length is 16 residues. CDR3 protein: CAWSVKLAGMGNEQFF. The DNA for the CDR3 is TGTGCCTGGAGTGTAAAACTAGCGGGAATGGGGAATGAGCAGTTCTTC.

In DNA, the CDR3 is TGTGCCAGCAGTGAGCGAGAAACAGGGGGCGGAGGGTACGAGCAGTACTTC. Its protein product is CASSERETGGGGYEQYF. The chain is built from TRBV2 and TRBJ2-7; 9 bases match TRBD1. The ends lost 3 bases at V and 4 bases at J; junction bases unmatched: 13. CDR1 and CDR2 from the germline V gene are SNHLY and FYNNEI. CDR3 length equals 17 residues. Supplemented by reference TRBV2 and TRBJ2-7, the full variable domain reads EPEVTQTPSHQVTQMGQEVILRCVPISNHLYFYWYRQILGQKVEFLVSFYNNEISEKSEIFDDQFSVERPDGSNFTLKIRSTKLEDSAMYFCASSERETGGGGYEQYFGPGTRLTVT.

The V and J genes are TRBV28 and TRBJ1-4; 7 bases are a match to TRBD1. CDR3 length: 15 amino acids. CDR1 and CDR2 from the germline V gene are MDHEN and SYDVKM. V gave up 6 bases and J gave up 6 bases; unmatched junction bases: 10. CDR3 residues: CASRSNRDSHEKLFF. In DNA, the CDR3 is TGTGCCAGCAGAAGCAACCGGGACAGCCATGAAAAACTGTTTTTT.

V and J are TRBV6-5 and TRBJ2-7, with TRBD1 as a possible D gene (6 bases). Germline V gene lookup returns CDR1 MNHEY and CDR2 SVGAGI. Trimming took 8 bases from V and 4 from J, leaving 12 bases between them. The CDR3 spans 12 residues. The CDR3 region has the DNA TGTGCCAGCCGAGGACAGCCGTACGAGCAGTACTTC. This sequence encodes CASRGQPYEQYF.

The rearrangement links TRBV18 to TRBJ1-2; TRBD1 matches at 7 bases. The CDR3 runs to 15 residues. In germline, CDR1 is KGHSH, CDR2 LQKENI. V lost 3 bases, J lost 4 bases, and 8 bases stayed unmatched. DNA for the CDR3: TGTGCCAGCTCACCGACGGACAGGCTTACCTATGGCTACACCTTC. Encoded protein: CASSPTDRLTYGYTF.